Detailed here is one T cell receptor beta chain. Its antigen is as yet unknown. Isolation of PBMCs gave at least 7 million cells per sample. A sample-barcoded 5' primer and a J-beta primer mix were used in a second PCR of roughly 7 to 12 cycles. Via MiXCR, TCRdb re-called the 5' RACE reads, giving one row per CDR3 protein. This sample has about 830,000 distinct CDR3 sequences, with around two thirds found just once. This specimen belongs to a study of blood T cells in healthy people across ages. Study-level findings and limits: The CMV status of each donor remained undetermined, and this could have confounded shifts in expanded clonotypes. A strong correlation between TCR beta diversity and naive T cell percentage was seen.

V was trimmed by 4 bases and J by 2 bases, leaving 21 bases between them. Germline V gene sequence: CDR1 SGHTA, CDR2 FQGNSA. The CDR3 has 18 residues. The sequenced material came from blood. This TCR was sampled from a man aged 30 to 39 in good health. The rearrangement uses TRBV7-2 and TRBJ2-1, with a weak D call TRBD1 (5 bases). CDR3 loop: CASSSPTPDRPPYNEQFF. The CDR3 DNA reads TGTGCCAGCAGCTCGCCTACCCCCGACAGACCACCCTACAATGAGCAGTTCTTC.